The 30 T cell receptor beta chains reported below all come from one sample, sequenced in a study of Graves' ophthalmopathy and Graves' hyperthyroidism. Amplification from RNA transcripts yielded the TCR beta CDR3 regions. RT-PCR with HTBI primers came first, then second-round multiplex PCR. TCRdb reprocessed the multiplex PCR reads with MiXCR, giving one entry per CDR3 protein. The repertoire holds 200,000 to 300,000 distinct CDR3 sequences, 45% seen once, with around half in the top ten. The sample was peripheral blood. All receptors derive from an adult man with Graves' ophthalmopathy.

The chain is built from TRBV2 and TRBJ1-1; D is ambiguous. The CDR3 runs 12 residues. Germline CDR1 reads SNHLY; CDR2 reads FYNNEI. The germline V and J ends were trimmed by 8 bases and 6 bases, with 13 bases remaining between them. This CDR3 is CASGQRVSEAFF. In nucleotides, the CDR3 is TGTGCCAGCGGGCAGAGAGTCTCTGAAGCTTTCTTT. The entire variable domain, with the rest obtained from reference TRBV2 and TRBJ1-1, is as follows: EPEVTQTPSHQVTQMGQEVILRCVPISNHLYFYWYRQILGQKVEFLVSFYNNEISEKSEIFDDQFSVERPDGSNFTLKIRSTKLEDSAMYFCASGQRVSEAFFGQGTRLTVV.

The gene calls are TRBV28 and TRBJ1-1, with TRBD1 identical over 7 bases. CDR3 length: 12 amino acids. Germline V CDR1 and CDR2: MDHEN, SYDVKM. Losses at the gene ends were 2 bases for V and 13 bases for J; bases not matched to a gene: 7. Written as DNA, the CDR3 is TGTGCCAGCAGTTTAAGAGAGGGGGCGGGTTTCTTT. Protein: CASSLREGAGFF.

This clonotype has just a few counts. The rearrangement joins TRBV9 to TRBJ1-2, with D uncertain. The CDR3 sequence is 16 residues long. V lost 0 bases and J lost 5, with 17 bases in between. Germline CDR1 reads SGDLS; CDR2 reads YYNGEE. CDR3 bases: TGTGCCAGCAGCGTAGAGGTTGATCCACTAACTTATGGCTACACCTTC. The encoded protein is CASSVEVDPLTYGYTF.

This chain connects TRBV20-1 to TRBJ1-6, with 7 bases matching TRBD1. The CDR3 is 14 amino acids. After removal of 1 base from V and 6 bases from J, the junction contained 3 bases not matched to a gene. Germline CDR1 reads DFQATT; CDR2 reads SNEGSKA (reference sequence). The CDR3 sequence is CSARADRANSPLHF. The DNA for the CDR3 is TGCAGTGCTAGAGCAGACAGGGCTAATTCACCCCTCCACTTT.

This chain connects TRBV28 to TRBJ2-2; no firm D call. CDR1 and CDR2 from the germline V gene are MDHEN and SYDVKM. The V and J ends lost 6 bases and 4 bases respectively, with 9 bases between them. This CDR3 is built from 13 residues. The CDR3 loop reads CASRRVGTGELFF. The DNA of the CDR3 is TGTGCCAGCAGGCGTGTAGGCACCGGGGAGCTGTTTTTT. The full variable domain, completed using reference TRBV28 and TRBJ2-2, is DVKVTQSSRYLVKRTGEKVFLECVQDMDHENMFWYRQDPGLGLRLIYFSYDVKMKEKGDIPEGYSVSREKKERFSLILESASTNQTSMYLCASRRVGTGELFFGEGSRLTVL.

This clonotype was detected many times. This sequence joins TRBV6-5 and TRBJ2-7; no firm D call. CDR1 and CDR2 from the germline V gene are MNHEY and SVGAGI. The CDR3 covers 12 residues. Trimming took off 4 bases at V and 2 bases at J, with 6 bases between the two ends. The DNA for the CDR3 is TGTGCCAGCAGTTCAAGGCCCTACGAGCAGTACTTC. Amino acids: CASSSRPYEQYF.

J is TRBJ2-2 and V is TRBV7-3, with 9 nucleotides matching TRBD1. Looked up from germline, CDR1 is SGHTA and CDR2 is FQGTGA. Unmatched junction bases numbered 12, after V lost 4 bases and J lost 3 bases. This CDR3 has 18 amino acids. The CDR3 is CASSWRGQGDTHTGELFF. CDR3 DNA sequence: TGTGCCAGCAGCTGGCGGGGACAGGGAGATACGCACACCGGGGAGCTGTTTTTT.

The chain couples TRBV5-1 to TRBJ1-1; 7 nucleotides align to TRBD1. Germline CDR1 SGHRS, CDR2 YFSETQ. The V and J ends lost 4 bases and 3 bases, in that order; junction bases with no gene match: 6. The CDR3 contains 14 residues. CDR3 sequence: CASSEGTAHTEAFF. The CDR3 DNA follows: TGCGCCAGCAGCGAAGGGACAGCCCACACTGAAGCTTTCTTT.

This clonotype showed up just a few times. An end of the junction does not agree with germline; a read error may underlie this. CDR3 nucleotides: TGTGCCAGCAGCAAACAGGGTACGGCTAATGAAAAACTGTTTTTT. Its translation: CASSKQGTANEKLFF. V gene TRBV5-1 combines with J gene TRBJ1-4; D is possibly TRBD1 (6 bases). Germline V lookup: CDR1 SGHRS, CDR2 YFSETQ. The length of the CDR3 is 15 residues.

V and J are TRBV5-4 and TRBJ2-5, with D possibly being TRBD2 (6 bases). Looked up from germline, CDR1 is SGHNT and CDR2 is YYREEE (reference sequence). Trimming removed 0 bases at V and 2 bases at J, with 11 bases between. This CDR3 region has 15 residues. CDR3 in amino acids: CASSLGSGRQETQYF. In DNA, the CDR3 is TGTGCCAGCAGCTTGGGGTCAGGGAGGCAAGAGACCCAGTACTTC.

This CDR3 is CASSISGTGTYEQYF. The CDR3 DNA reads as TGTGCCAGTAGTATCTCTGGGACAGGGACCTACGAGCAGTACTTC. This sequence joins TRBV19 and TRBJ2-7; 9 positions agree with TRBD1. The CDR3 is made up of 15 amino acids. Germline CDR1 is LNHDA and CDR2 is SQIVND (reference sequence). The J segment lost 2 bases and the V segment lost 3 bases, leaving 5 bases of the junction unmatched. The full variable domain, with the rest looked up from reference TRBV19 and TRBJ2-7, is DGGITQSPKYLFRKEGQNVTLSCEQNLNHDAMYWYRQDPGQGLRLIYYSQIVNDFQKGDIAEGYSVSREKKESFPLTVTSAQKNPTAFYLCASSISGTGTYEQYFGPGTRLTVT.

This clonotype occurred once. The chain employs TRBV19 and TRBJ1-5; D unresolved. CDR1 is LNHDA and CDR2 is SQIVND in the germline V gene (reference sequence). Trimming left V 7 bases short and J 1 base short, with 14 bases between. The CDR3 runs to 15 residues. This chain's CDR3 is CASKVSGSSNQPQHF. Written as DNA, the CDR3 is TGTGCCAGTAAGGTAAGCGGATCAAGCAATCAGCCCCAGCATTTT.

The chain employs TRBV4-1 and TRBJ1-3, with D possibly TRBD1 on 6 matching bases. V was shortened by 0 bases and J by 3 bases, with 9 bases between the two germline ends. Germline CDR1 MGHRA, CDR2 YSYEKL. This CDR3 is built from 15 residues. CDR3 in amino acids: CASSQDQGFGNTIYF. The CDR3 DNA reads as TGCGCCAGCAGCCAAGACCAGGGGTTTGGAAACACCATATATTTT.

The rearrangement uses TRBV19 and TRBJ2-5; D ambiguous. The CDR3 totals 12 residues. Germline V gene data show CDR1 as LNHDA and CDR2 as SQIVND (reference sequence). Trimming removed 4 bases from V and 4 bases from J, with 7 bases in between. In nucleotides, the CDR3 is TGTGCCAGTAGTAGAGAAGGAGAGACCCAGTACTTC. This encodes CASSREGETQYF.

A few counts support this clonotype. The CDR3: CASRLADSYEQYF. The CDR3 DNA is TGTGCCAGCCGACTAGCTGACTCCTACGAGCAGTACTTC. This chain joins TRBV2 and TRBJ2-7; 7 nucleotides align to TRBD2. The CDR3 length is 13 residues. The ends lost 8 bases at V and 0 bases at J; junction bases unmatched: 4. CDR1 and CDR2 from the germline V gene are SNHLY and FYNNEI.

This rearrangement joins TRBV9 to TRBJ2-7; 9 positions agree with TRBD2. CDR1 is SGDLS, CDR2 YYNGEE, per germline. Losses at the gene ends were 0 bases for V and 5 bases for J; bases not matched to a gene: 3. The CDR3 covers 14 residues. CDR3 residues: CASSVGGGAHEQYF. The CDR3 DNA is TGTGCCAGCAGCGTAGGCGGGGGGGCCCACGAGCAGTACTTC.

This clonotype has only a few counts. The V and J genes are TRBV7-9 and TRBJ2-2; perhaps D is TRBD1 or TRBD2 (7 bases each). Deletions cut 7 bases from V and 3 bases from J, with 12 bases between. The germline CDR1 and CDR2 sequences are SEHNR and FQNEAQ (reference sequence). This CDR3 comprises 14 residues. The CDR3 here is CASKTGRDTGELFF. CDR3 nucleotides: TGTGCCAGCAAGACAGGGAGGGACACCGGGGAGCTGTTTTTT.

About this clonotype: The junction shows a germline mismatch at one end, possibly a read error. This chain links TRBV4-1 with TRBJ1-6; TRBD1 matches at 9 bases. The CDR3 covers 15 residues. CDR1 MGHRA and CDR2 YSYEKL come from the germline V gene. The CDR3 coding sequence is TGCGCCAGCAGTCAAGGACAGGGGATCAGTTCACCCCTCCACTTT. Amino acid sequence: CASSQGQGISSPLHF.

This clonotype was seen only a few times. The chain has TRBV9 and TRBJ2-7, with D possibly being TRBD2 (5 bases). Germline CDR1 reads SGDLS; CDR2 reads YYNGEE. The V gene lost 0 bases and the J gene lost 0 bases, with 10 bases spanning the gap. The CDR3 covers 15 residues. The CDR3, as DNA: TGTGCCAGCAGCGTAGACTTAGGGAGCTCCTACGAGCAGTACTTC. Protein sequence: CASSVDLGSSYEQYF.

The genes are TRBV9 and TRBJ1-1; D might be TRBD1 (5 bases). The V gene lost 3 bases and the J gene lost 1 base, with 13 bases spanning the gap. CDR1 is SGDLS and CDR2 is YYNGEE in the germline V gene. The CDR3 length is 15 residues. In DNA, the CDR3 is TGTGCCAGCAGCGAAGAGGACACTCCGAACACTGAAGCTTTCTTT. Translated: CASSEEDTPNTEAFF.

The rearrangement links TRBV7-2 to TRBJ2-5; D possibly corresponds to TRBD2 (6 bases). The CDR3 has 18 amino acids. V lost 7 bases, J lost 4 bases, and 28 bases lay in between. Germline lookup yields CDR1 SGHTA and CDR2 FQGNSA. The CDR3 DNA sequence: TGTGCCAGCACCTCGCCGGGGGAGCAGCCTAAATTGGGAGAGACCCAGTACTTC. Protein sequence: CASTSPGEQPKLGETQYF. The variable domain in full, completed from reference TRBV7-2 and TRBJ2-5, reads GAGVSQSPSNKVTEKGKDVELRCDPISGHTALYWYRQSLGQGLEFLIYFQGNSAPDKSGLPSDRFSAERTGGSVSTLTIQRTQQEDSAVYLCASTSPGEQPKLGETQYFGPGTRLLVL.

The chain combines TRBV18 with TRBJ2-7; 10 positions match TRBD1. The CDR3 is 15 residues long. Germline loops: CDR1 KGHSH, CDR2 LQKENI. J was trimmed by 0 bases and V by 5 bases; bases with no gene match: 4. The CDR3: CASSSGQGSSYEQYF. As DNA, the CDR3 is TGTGCCAGCTCATCGGGACAGGGGAGCTCCTACGAGCAGTACTTC.

This clonotype showed up just a few times. DNA for the CDR3: TGCAGTGCTAGAGATTACGGCTCTGGGGCCAACGTCCTGACTTTC. Protein: CSARDYGSGANVLTF. V usage is TRBV20-1 and J usage is TRBJ2-6; D gene uncertain. With 0 bases removed from V and 0 bases from J, the gap between germline ends came to 6 bases. The CDR3 spans 15 residues. CDR1 DFQATT and CDR2 SNEGSKA come from the germline V gene (reference sequence).

This clonotype was counted only a few times. This chain links TRBV20-1 with TRBJ1-2, with D maybe TRBD1 (6 bases). V was shortened by 6 bases and J by 8 bases, with 19 bases between the two germline ends. This CDR3 has 13 amino acids. Germline assignment: CDR1 DFQATT and CDR2 SNEGSKA (reference sequence). The CDR3 DNA reads as TGCAGTGCCCCACCCTGGGGGGGCCAGGGCTACACCTTC. It encodes CSAPPWGGQGYTF.

This clonotype appeared a few times. The rearrangement links TRBV5-8 to TRBJ2-5, with TRBD1 matching over 10 bases. V was pared by 5 bases and J by 5 bases, with 9 bases of the junction left unmatched. Germline lookup yields CDR1 SGHTS and CDR2 YDEGEE. The CDR3 covers 15 residues. The CDR3 sequence is CASRLRTGGRETQYF. The DNA for the CDR3 is TGTGCCAGCAGGCTACGGACAGGGGGGAGGGAGACCCAGTACTTC. The full variable domain, completed using reference TRBV5-8 and TRBJ2-5, is EAGVTQSPTHLIKTRGQQATLRCSPISGHTSVYWYQQALGLGLQFLLWYDEGEERNRGNFPPRFSGRQFPNYSSELNVNALELEDSALYLCASRLRTGGRETQYFGPGTRLLVL.

Turning to this clonotype: A read error may produce the germline difference seen at one junction end. This rearrangement joins TRBV5-1 to TRBJ1-2; tentative D call: TRBD1 (5 bases). The CDR3 totals 14 residues. Per germline, CDR1 SGHRS and CDR2 YFSETQ. The CDR3, as DNA: TGTGCCAGCAGCGTAGAGGCAGGGACCCATGGCTACACCTTC. It encodes CASSVEAGTHGYTF.

The rearrangement links TRBV29-1 to TRBJ1-1; no clear D gene. CDR3 length: 13 residues. Germline V CDR1 and CDR2: SQVTM, ANQGSEA. Trimming cost V 6 bases and J 2 bases, with 13 bases left between them. CDR3 loop: CSVRVSGNTEAFF. CDR3 in DNA: TGCAGCGTAAGGGTCTCTGGAAACACTGAAGCTTTCTTT.

A few counts support this clonotype. The genes are TRBV12-3 or TRBV12-4 and TRBJ1-1; maybe TRBD1 (5 bases). The CDR3 is 16 amino acids. The V gene lost 1 base and the J gene lost 4 bases, with 16 bases spanning the gap. CDR3 in amino acids: CASSLDETEGSTEAFF. CDR3 nucleotide sequence: TGTGCCAGCAGTTTAGATGAGACGGAGGGGAGCACTGAAGCTTTCTTT.

The chain uses TRBV9 and TRBJ2-7; 15 nucleotides align to TRBD2. V shed 5 bases and J 7 bases; nucleotides not matched to a gene: 10. The CDR3 runs to 16 residues. Germline assignment: CDR1 SGDLS and CDR2 YYNGEE. The CDR3 is CASSFTGTSGGREQYF. CDR3 coding DNA: TGTGCCAGCAGTTTTACAGGGACTAGCGGGGGGCGAGAGCAGTACTTC. The complete variable domain, with remaining parts taken from reference TRBV9 and TRBJ2-7, reads DSGVTQTPKHLITATGQRVTLRCSPRSGDLSVYWYQQSLDQGLQFLIQYYNGEERAKGNILERFSAQQFPDLHSELNLSSLELGDSALYFCASSFTGTSGGREQYFGPGTRLTVT.

This chain links TRBV6-1 with TRBJ1-5; unclear D gene. The CDR3 is 13 amino acids. Germline CDR1 is MNHNS and CDR2 is SASEGT. The germline V and J ends were trimmed by 5 bases and 3 bases, with 8 bases remaining between them. CDR3 protein: CASSRRYNQPQHF. The CDR3 DNA follows: TGTGCCAGCAGTAGGCGGTACAATCAGCCCCAGCATTTT.